This T cell receptor beta chain was found in a study of T cell repertoires in cytomegalovirus infection. The CDR3 is made up of 15 amino acids. Germline V gene data show CDR1 as SGHVS and CDR2 as FQNEAQ. V was pared by 1 base and J by 2 bases, with 10 bases between. This clonotype was picked up a small number of times. One entry per CDR3 protein results from TCRdb running MiXCR on the reads. The repertoire has almost 300,000 distinct CDR3 sequences, 9.6% of them found once; the top ten carry approximately 2.4%. The sequenced sample was PBMCs. The chain joins TRBV7-8 to TRBJ2-3; D is unclear. This receptor was taken from a human donor in good health (CMV status not recorded). Some clones in this sample may be carry-over from other donors' samples. CDR3 bases: TGTGCCAGCAGCTTAGTGGGTTATTTCACAGATACGCAGTATTTT. The encoded protein is CASSLVGYFTDTQYF.